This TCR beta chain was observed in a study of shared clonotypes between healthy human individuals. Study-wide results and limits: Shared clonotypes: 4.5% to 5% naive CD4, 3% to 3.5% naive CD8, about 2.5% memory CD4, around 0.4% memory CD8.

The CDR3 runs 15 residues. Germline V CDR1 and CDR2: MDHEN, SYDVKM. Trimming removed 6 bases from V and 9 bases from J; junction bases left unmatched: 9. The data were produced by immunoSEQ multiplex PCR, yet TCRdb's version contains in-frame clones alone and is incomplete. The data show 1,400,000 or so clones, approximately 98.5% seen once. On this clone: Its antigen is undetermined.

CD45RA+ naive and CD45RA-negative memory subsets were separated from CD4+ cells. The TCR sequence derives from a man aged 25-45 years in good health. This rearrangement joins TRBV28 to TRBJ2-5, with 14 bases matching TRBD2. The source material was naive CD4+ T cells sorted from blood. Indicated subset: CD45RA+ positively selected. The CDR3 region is CASSFGTSGSRAQYF. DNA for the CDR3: TGTGCCAGCAGCTTCGGGACTAGCGGGAGTAGGGCCCAGTACTTC. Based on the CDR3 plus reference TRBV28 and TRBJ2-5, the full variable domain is DVKVTQSSRYLVKRTGEKVFLECVQDMDHENMFWYRQDPGLGLRLIYFSYDVKMKEKGDIPEGYSVSREKKERFSLILESASTNQTSMYLCASSFGTSGSRAQYFGPGTRLLVL.